This TCR beta chain was found in a study of glioma-infiltrating T cells after dendritic cell vaccination. Study-wide context: Dendritic cells derived from monocytes and pulsed with autologous tumor lysate formed the vaccine.

Selection required adequate fresh-frozen tumor tissue plus more than two years' survival data. Before vaccination, two weeks after the third vaccination, and at progression, PBMC were collected. Only in-frame clones appear in the TCRdb table, and some are missing; sequencing was by immunoSEQ multiplex PCR. The profile covers tens of thousands of clones, with 82% appearing a single time and 2% to 2.5% taken by the ten largest. Germline V gene lookup returns CDR1 MDHEN and CDR2 SYDVKM. Trimming removed 10 bases at V and 2 bases at J, with 12 bases between. The CDR3 spans 12 residues. Sequencing used blood, obtained before dendritic cell vaccination. The chain combines TRBV28 with TRBJ2-7; D perhaps matches TRBD1 (6 bases). The sequence came from a human donor with glioblastoma. CDR3 sequence: CATTPGAYEQYF. DNA of the CDR3: TGTGCCACTACGCCAGGGGCCTACGAGCAGTACTTC.